These 23 T cell receptor beta chains originate from one sample sequenced in a study of blood T cell repertoires in COVID-19. The table came from immunoSEQ multiplex PCR; TCRdb's copy has only in-frame clones and leaves some out. The sample consists of over 250,000 clones, around 86% of them appearing once. The specimen was PBMCs or T cells enriched from blood (not recorded which). The origin of the receptors is a woman aged 18-35 years who had recovered from COVID-19.

V is TRBV7-9 and J is TRBJ2-5, with 9 bases fitting TRBD1. V shed 2 bases, J shed 3 bases, and the junction held 10 bases outside the gene matches. Per germline, CDR1 SEHNR and CDR2 FQNEAQ (reference sequence). This CDR3 is built from 17 residues. The CDR3 spells CASSLRFGQGKEETQYF. As DNA, the CDR3 is TGTGCCAGCAGCTTAAGGTTTGGACAGGGGAAAGAAGAGACCCAGTACTTC.

The chain couples TRBV24-1 to TRBJ2-2, with TRBD1 identical over 8 bases. This CDR3 spans 15 amino acids. V trimming: 6 bases; J trimming: 3 bases; junction bases outside the gene matches: 5. CDR1 KGHDR and CDR2 SFDVKD come from the germline V gene. In DNA, the CDR3 is TGTGCCACCAGTCGGACAGGGCTAGACACCGGGGAGCTGTTTTTT. It translates to CATSRTGLDTGELFF.

V is TRBV30 and J is TRBJ1-6; D is possibly TRBD1 (6 bases). Germline assignment: CDR1 GTSNPN and CDR2 SVGIG (reference sequence). V lost 7 bases to trimming and J lost 9 bases, with 13 bases between them. This CDR3 has 12 residues. The CDR3 nucleotides are TGTGCCTCAAAGCGAGGGGGTTCACCCCTCCACTTT. It is translated as CASKRGGSPLHF.

The chain links TRBV12-3 or TRBV12-4 to TRBJ2-7; weak D call: TRBD1 (6 bases). Trimming took off 6 bases at V and 2 bases at J, with 8 bases between the two ends. The length of the CDR3 is 12 residues. The DNA of the CDR3 is TGTGCCAGCAGGGGGGACACCTACGAGCAGTACTTC. Protein sequence: CASRGDTYEQYF.

This clone occurred a few times. Here the CDR3 reads CASSLGTSLAGLYEQYF. CDR3 DNA sequence: TGTGCCAGCAGCTTAGGCACCTCACTAGCGGGACTCTACGAGCAGTACTTC. The chain uses TRBV7-2 and TRBJ2-7; 10 bases fit TRBD2. The CDR3 sequence is 17 residues long. The ends lost 1 base at V and 3 bases at J; junction bases unmatched: 9. Per germline, CDR1 SGHTA and CDR2 FQGNSA.

This clone was seen only once. CDR3 bases: TGTGCCTGGAGTGTATTAGCGGGTGCCTACAATGAGCAGTTCTTC. Its translation: CAWSVLAGAYNEQFF. This chain joins TRBV30 and TRBJ2-1; 7 bases agree with TRBD2. The CDR3 sequence is 15 residues long. Germline-derived CDR1 and CDR2 are GTSNPN and SVGIG (reference sequence). The V and J ends lost 0 bases and 2 bases, in that order; junction bases with no gene match: 4.

This chain links TRBV6-5 with TRBJ1-5; maybe TRBD1 (5 bases). V gave up 11 bases and J gave up 0 bases, with 14 bases separating them. The CDR3 loop spans 14 amino acids. Germline V gene sequence: CDR1 MNHEY, CDR2 SVGAGI. CDR3 loop: CAASGGYSNQPQHF. The CDR3 DNA is TGTGCCGCCTCCGGGGGATATAGCAATCAGCCCCAGCATTTT.

V usage is TRBV10-2 and J usage is TRBJ2-7; weak D call: TRBD1 (6 bases). V gave up 2 bases and J gave up 2 bases, with 13 bases separating them. The germline V gene encodes CDR1 WSHSY and CDR2 SAAADI. The CDR3 length is 15 residues. CDR3 sequence (DNA): TGCGCCAGCAGTGAGGGACAGTTGACTACCTACGAGCAGTACTTC. It is translated as CASSEGQLTTYEQYF.

The CDR3 coding sequence is TGCGCCAGCAGTACTAGCGAAGCAGATACGCAGTATTTT. This translates into CASSTSEADTQYF. This rearrangement joins TRBV10-2 to TRBJ2-3; 7 bases fit TRBD2. CDR1 and CDR2 from the germline V gene are WSHSY and SAAADI. J lost 4 bases, V lost 5 bases, and 3 bases had no gene match. This CDR3 comprises 13 residues.

This rearrangement joins TRBV5-6 to TRBJ1-2; D is unclear. This CDR3 has 13 amino acids. Per germline, CDR1 SGHDT and CDR2 YYEEEE. Trimming removed 0 bases from V and 3 bases from J, with 6 bases in between. The CDR3 DNA reads TGTGCCAGCAGCTTGGGGGGAGACTATGGCTACACCTTC. It codes for CASSLGGDYGYTF.

A note on this clone: The same CDR3 can be traced to other DNA sequences in this sample. The chain combines TRBV3-1 (or the pseudogene TRBV3-2) with TRBJ1-5; D not resolved. The CDR3 contains 13 residues. The germline V gene has CDR1 LGHDT and CDR2 YNNKEL (reference sequence). Trimming pared 0 bases from V and 5 bases from J, leaving 5 bases between. This CDR3 reads CASSQDRYQPQHF. As DNA, the CDR3 is TGTGCCAGCAGCCAAGACAGGTATCAGCCCCAGCATTTT.

This clone showed up just once. The rearrangement uses TRBV30 and TRBJ2-7, with a tentative D call TRBD1 (6 bases). The CDR3 length is 14 residues. In germline, CDR1 is GTSNPN, CDR2 SVGIG (reference sequence). Trimming cost V 3 bases and J 6 bases, with 18 bases left between them. CDR3 bases: TGTGCCTGGAGGCCCAACAGGGCGCTGGGCGAGCAGTACTTC. As protein: CAWRPNRALGEQYF.

The V call is TRBV5-6, the J call TRBJ2-5, with D perhaps matching TRBD2 (5 bases). The CDR3 loop spans 15 amino acids. V lost 2 bases, J lost 4 bases, and 15 bases lay in between. The germline V gene encodes CDR1 SGHDT and CDR2 YYEEEE. CDR3 region: CASSLGLVEGETQYF. The DNA of the CDR3 is TGTGCCAGCAGCTTAGGACTGGTTGAGGGAGAGACCCAGTACTTC.

J is TRBJ2-1 and V is TRBV19; 11 nucleotides match TRBD2. V was clipped by 8 bases and J by 5 bases; unmatched bases: 17. The CDR3 is 18 amino acids. CDR1 and CDR2 from the germline V gene are LNHDA and SQIVND (reference sequence). CDR3 DNA sequence: TGTGCCAGTGCTCATGGGTACTGGGGGACTAGCGGAGACAATGAGCAGTTCTTC. Amino acids: CASAHGYWGTSGDNEQFF.

The rearrangement uses TRBV11-2 and TRBJ2-5; no definite D call. This CDR3 region has 14 residues. CDR1 is SGHAT and CDR2 is FQNNGV in the germline V gene. Trimming cost V 2 bases and J 4 bases, with 11 bases left between them. Written as DNA, the CDR3 is TGTGCCAGCAGCTTATACCTAGTGGGAGAGACCCAGTACTTC. Translation: CASSLYLVGETQYF.

V is TRBV5-1 and J is TRBJ2-3, with a weak D call TRBD2 (6 bases). Germline CDR1 and CDR2: SGHRS and YFSETQ. The CDR3 consists of 17 residues. Trimming stripped 1 base from V and 1 base from J, with 16 bases between. CDR3 loop: CASSLIRGSGGTDTQYF. CDR3 nucleotides: TGCGCCAGCAGCTTGATACGGGGGTCGGGTGGCACAGATACGCAGTATTTT.

The rearrangement joins TRBV28 to TRBJ1-1; D unresolved. The CDR3 runs to 14 residues. Germline V gives CDR1 MDHEN, CDR2 SYDVKM. V shed 7 bases and J shed 4 bases, with 16 bases lying between them. The CDR3 coding sequence is TGTGCCAGCATCTCCTCCTCGGGGTTCACTGAAGCTTTCTTT. Translation gives CASISSSGFTEAFF.

The chain couples TRBV7-9 to TRBJ1-2, with D possibly TRBD1 on 5 matching bases. Germline CDR1 and CDR2: SEHNR and FQNEAQ (reference sequence). V shed 0 bases and J shed 1 base, with 9 bases lying between them. The CDR3 loop spans 15 amino acids. The CDR3 loop is CASSLATEYNYGYTF. The DNA for the CDR3 is TGTGCCAGCAGCTTAGCGACAGAATATAACTATGGCTACACCTTC. The whole variable domain, remainder taken from reference TRBV7-9 and TRBJ1-2, is DTGVSQNPRHKITKRGQNVTFRCDPISEHNRLYWYRQTLGQGPEFLTYFQNEAQLEKSRLLSDRFSAERPKGSFSTLEIQRTEQGDSAMYLCASSLATEYNYGYTFGSGTRLTVV.

The gene calls are TRBV18 and TRBJ2-2, with 12 bases lining up with TRBD2. Trimming took 0 bases from V and 7 from J; bases not matched to a gene: 12. Germline V gene sequence: CDR1 KGHSH, CDR2 LQKENI. CDR3 length equals 19 residues. The CDR3 loop reads CASSPPFPSGRASDGELFF. The CDR3 nucleotides are TGTGCCAGCTCACCACCCTTCCCTAGCGGGAGGGCCTCGGACGGGGAGCTGTTTTTT.

This clone was recorded a few times. The gene calls are TRBV6-5 and TRBJ1-5; 9 nucleotides match TRBD1. With V trimmed by 6 bases and J by 2 bases, 5 bases remained unmatched. The CDR3 covers 15 residues. CDR1 is MNHEY, CDR2 SVGAGI, per germline. Here the CDR3 reads CASSPDRGGNQPQHF. As DNA, the CDR3 is TGTGCCAGCAGCCCGGACAGGGGCGGCAATCAGCCCCAGCATTTT.

This chain connects TRBV20-1 to TRBJ1-4; possibly TRBD1 for D (5 bases). Germline-derived CDR1 and CDR2 are DFQATT and SNEGSKA (reference sequence). The CDR3 contains 13 residues. V lost 3 bases and J lost 13, with 18 bases in between. CDR3 protein: CSASPGTEGSLFF. The CDR3, as DNA: TGCAGTGCTAGTCCAGGGACGGAGGGGTCACTGTTTTTT.

V gene TRBV30 combines with J gene TRBJ1-2; D unresolved. With 0 bases removed from V and 5 bases from J, the gap between germline ends came to 10 bases. CDR3 length: 13 amino acids. Per the germline V gene, CDR1 is GTSNPN and CDR2 is SVGIG (reference sequence). DNA for the CDR3: TGTGCCTGGAGTGTAATTCCGTCTTATGGCTACACCTTC. This gives the protein CAWSVIPSYGYTF.

J is TRBJ1-5 and V is TRBV28, with D unresolved. Trimming took off 4 bases at V and 3 bases at J, with 13 bases between the two ends. Germline CDR1 reads MDHEN; CDR2 reads SYDVKM. The CDR3 is 15 residues long. CDR3 in DNA: TGTGCCAGCAGTTCCAAGGGCCGGGACAATCAGCCCCAGCATTTT. Residues: CASSSKGRDNQPQHF. The full variable domain, rest sourced from reference TRBV28 and TRBJ1-5, is DVKVTQSSRYLVKRTGEKVFLECVQDMDHENMFWYRQDPGLGLRLIYFSYDVKMKEKGDIPEGYSVSREKKERFSLILESASTNQTSMYLCASSSKGRDNQPQHFGDGTRLSIL.